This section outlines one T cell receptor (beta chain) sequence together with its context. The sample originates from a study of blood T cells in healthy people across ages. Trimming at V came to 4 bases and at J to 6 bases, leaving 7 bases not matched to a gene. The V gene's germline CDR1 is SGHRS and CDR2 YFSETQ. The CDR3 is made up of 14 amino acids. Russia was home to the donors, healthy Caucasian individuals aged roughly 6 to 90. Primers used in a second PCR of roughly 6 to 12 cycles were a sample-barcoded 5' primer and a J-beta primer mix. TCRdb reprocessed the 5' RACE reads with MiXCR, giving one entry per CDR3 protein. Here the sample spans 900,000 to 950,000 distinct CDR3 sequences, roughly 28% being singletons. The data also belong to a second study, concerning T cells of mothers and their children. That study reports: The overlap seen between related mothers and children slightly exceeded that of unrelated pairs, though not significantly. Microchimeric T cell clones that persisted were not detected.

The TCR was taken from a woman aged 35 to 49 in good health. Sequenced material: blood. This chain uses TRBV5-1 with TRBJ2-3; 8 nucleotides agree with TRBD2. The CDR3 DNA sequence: TGCGCCAGCAGCGCCGGGGGGGCCGAGGATACGCAGTATTTT. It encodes CASSAGGAEDTQYF.